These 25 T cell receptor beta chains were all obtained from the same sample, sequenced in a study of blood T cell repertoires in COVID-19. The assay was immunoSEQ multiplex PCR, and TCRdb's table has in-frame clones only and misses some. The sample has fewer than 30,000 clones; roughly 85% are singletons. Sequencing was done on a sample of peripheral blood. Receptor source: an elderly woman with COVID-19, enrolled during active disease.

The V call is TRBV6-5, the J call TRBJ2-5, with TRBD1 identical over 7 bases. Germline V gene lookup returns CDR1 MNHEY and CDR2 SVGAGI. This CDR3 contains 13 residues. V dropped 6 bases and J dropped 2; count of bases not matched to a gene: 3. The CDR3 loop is CASRTQGQETQYF. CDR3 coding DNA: TGTGCCAGCAGGACACAGGGGCAAGAGACCCAGTACTTC.

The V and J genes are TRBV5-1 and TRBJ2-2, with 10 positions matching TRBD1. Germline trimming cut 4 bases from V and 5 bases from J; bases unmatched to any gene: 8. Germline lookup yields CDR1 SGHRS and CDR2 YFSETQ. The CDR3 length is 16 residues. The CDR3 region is CASSARQGALTGELFF. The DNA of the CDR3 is TGCGCCAGCAGCGCTCGACAGGGGGCGCTTACCGGGGAGCTGTTTTTT.

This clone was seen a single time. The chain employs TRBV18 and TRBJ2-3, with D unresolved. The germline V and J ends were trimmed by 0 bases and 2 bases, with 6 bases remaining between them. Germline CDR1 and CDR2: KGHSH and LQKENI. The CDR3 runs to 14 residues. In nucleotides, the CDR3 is TGTGCCAGCTCACCACCGTGGCTCACAGATACGCAGTATTTT. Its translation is CASSPPWLTDTQYF.

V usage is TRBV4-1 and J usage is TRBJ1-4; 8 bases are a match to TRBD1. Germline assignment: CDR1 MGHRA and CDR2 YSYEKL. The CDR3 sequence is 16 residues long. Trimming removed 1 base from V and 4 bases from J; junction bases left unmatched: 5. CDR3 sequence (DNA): TGCGCCAGCAGCCAAGCTCAGGGGGCCTTTAATGAAAAACTGTTTTTT. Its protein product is CASSQAQGAFNEKLFF.

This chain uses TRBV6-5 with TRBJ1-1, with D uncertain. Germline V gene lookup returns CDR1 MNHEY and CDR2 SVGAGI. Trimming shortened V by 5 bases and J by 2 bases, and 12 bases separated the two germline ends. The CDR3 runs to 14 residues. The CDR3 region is CASSPSTRNTEAFF. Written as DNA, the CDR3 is TGTGCCAGCAGTCCTTCGACTCGTAACACTGAAGCTTTCTTT.

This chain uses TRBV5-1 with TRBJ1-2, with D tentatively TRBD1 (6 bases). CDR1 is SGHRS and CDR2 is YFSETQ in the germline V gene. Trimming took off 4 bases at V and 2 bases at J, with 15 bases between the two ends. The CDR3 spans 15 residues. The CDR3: CASSGRAGANYGYTF. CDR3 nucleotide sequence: TGCGCCAGCAGCGGTCGGGCGGGGGCGAACTATGGCTACACCTTC.

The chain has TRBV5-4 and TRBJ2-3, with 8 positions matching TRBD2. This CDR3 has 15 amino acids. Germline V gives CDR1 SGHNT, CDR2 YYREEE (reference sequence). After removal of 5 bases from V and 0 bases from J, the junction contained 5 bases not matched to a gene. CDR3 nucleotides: TGTGCCAGCAGGGATCAGCGGGGGAGCACAGATACGCAGTATTTT. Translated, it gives CASRDQRGSTDTQYF.

CDR3 region: CASRPYESGTSPLHF. For the CDR3, the DNA is TGTGCCAGCAGACCATACGAGTCAGGAACCTCACCCCTCCACTTT. This chain links TRBV6-5 with TRBJ1-6; D remains unclear. Per germline, CDR1 MNHEY and CDR2 SVGAGI. V was cut by 6 bases and J by 10 bases, with 19 bases left in between. The CDR3 totals 15 residues.

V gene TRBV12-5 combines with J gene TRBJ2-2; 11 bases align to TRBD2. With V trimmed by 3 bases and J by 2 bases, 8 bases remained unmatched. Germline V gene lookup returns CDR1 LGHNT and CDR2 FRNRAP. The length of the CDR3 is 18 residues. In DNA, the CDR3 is TGTGCTAGTGGTTTAAAAGGGGGACTAGCGGCCAACACCGGGGAGCTGTTTTTT. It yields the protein CASGLKGGLAANTGELFF.

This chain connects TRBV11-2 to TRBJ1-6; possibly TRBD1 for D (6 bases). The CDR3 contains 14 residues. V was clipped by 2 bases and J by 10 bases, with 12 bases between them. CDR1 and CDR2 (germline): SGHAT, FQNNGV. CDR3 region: CASSLSGVGSPLHF. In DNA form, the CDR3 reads TGTGCCAGCAGCTTATCAGGGGTGGGCTCACCCCTCCACTTT.

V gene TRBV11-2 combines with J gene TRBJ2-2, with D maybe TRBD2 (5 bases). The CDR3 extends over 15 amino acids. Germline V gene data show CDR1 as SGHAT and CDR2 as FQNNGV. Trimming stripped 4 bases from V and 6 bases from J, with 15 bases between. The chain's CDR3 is CASSSVAFGAGELFF. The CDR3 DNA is TGTGCCAGCAGCTCAGTAGCGTTCGGGGCCGGGGAGCTGTTTTTT.

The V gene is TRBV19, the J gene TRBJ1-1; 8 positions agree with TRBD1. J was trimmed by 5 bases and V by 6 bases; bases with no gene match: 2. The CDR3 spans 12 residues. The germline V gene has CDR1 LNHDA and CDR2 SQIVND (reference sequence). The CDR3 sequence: CASRRTGTEAFF. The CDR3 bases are TGTGCCAGTAGGAGGACAGGGACTGAAGCTTTCTTT.

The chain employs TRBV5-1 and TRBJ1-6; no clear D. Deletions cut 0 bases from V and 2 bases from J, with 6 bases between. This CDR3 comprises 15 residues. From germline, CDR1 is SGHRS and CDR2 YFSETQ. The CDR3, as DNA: TGCGCCAGCAGCTTGGGTACGGCCTATAATTCACCCCTCCACTTT. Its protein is CASSLGTAYNSPLHF.

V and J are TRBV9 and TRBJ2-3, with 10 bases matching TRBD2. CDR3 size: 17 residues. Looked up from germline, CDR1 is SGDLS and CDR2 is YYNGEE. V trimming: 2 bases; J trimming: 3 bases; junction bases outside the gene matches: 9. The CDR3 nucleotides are TGTGCCAGCAGCGTCCCCAATAGCGGGGGGAGGACAGATACGCAGTATTTT. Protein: CASSVPNSGGRTDTQYF.

The CDR3 region is CASSLGQGPRGAQHF. DNA for the CDR3: TGTGCCAGCAGCCTTGGACAGGGCCCGAGGGGAGCCCAGCATTTT. The V and J genes are TRBV7-2 and TRBJ1-5; 8 nucleotides match TRBD1. Germline V gene lookup returns CDR1 SGHTA and CDR2 FQGNSA. The CDR3 consists of 15 residues. The V gene end was trimmed by 5 bases and the J gene end by 11 bases; junction bases not matched to a gene: 14.

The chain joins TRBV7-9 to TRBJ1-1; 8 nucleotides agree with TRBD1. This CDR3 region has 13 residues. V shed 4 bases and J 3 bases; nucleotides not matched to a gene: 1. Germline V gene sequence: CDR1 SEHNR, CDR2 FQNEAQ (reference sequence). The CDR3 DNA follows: TGTGCCAGCAGCTCGGACAGGGACACTGAAGCTTTCTTT. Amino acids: CASSSDRDTEAFF.

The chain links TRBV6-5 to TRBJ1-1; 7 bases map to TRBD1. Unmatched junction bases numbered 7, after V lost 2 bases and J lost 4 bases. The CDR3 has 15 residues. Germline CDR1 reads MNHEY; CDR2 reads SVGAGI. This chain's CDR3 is CASSYRQGLGTEAFF. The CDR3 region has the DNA TGTGCCAGCAGTTACCGACAGGGTCTGGGCACTGAAGCTTTCTTT.

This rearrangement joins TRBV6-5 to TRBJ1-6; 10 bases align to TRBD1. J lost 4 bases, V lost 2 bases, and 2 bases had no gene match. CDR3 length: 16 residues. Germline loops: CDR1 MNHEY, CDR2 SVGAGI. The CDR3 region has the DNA TGTGCCAGCAGTTACGGGGGACAGGGGTATAATTCACCCCTCCACTTT. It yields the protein CASSYGGQGYNSPLHF.

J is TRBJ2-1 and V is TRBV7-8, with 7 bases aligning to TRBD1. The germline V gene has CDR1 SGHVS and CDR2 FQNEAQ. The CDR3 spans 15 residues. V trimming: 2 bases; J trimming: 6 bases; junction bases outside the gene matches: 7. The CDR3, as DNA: TGTGCCAGCAGCTTACCAAGGGGGCAGTCCAATGAGCAGTTCTTC. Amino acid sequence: CASSLPRGQSNEQFF.

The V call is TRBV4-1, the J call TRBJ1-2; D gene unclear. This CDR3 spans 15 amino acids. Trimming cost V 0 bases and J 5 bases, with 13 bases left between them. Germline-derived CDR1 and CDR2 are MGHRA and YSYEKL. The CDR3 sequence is CASSQERAIGYGYTF. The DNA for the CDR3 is TGCGCCAGCAGCCAAGAACGAGCCATCGGGTATGGCTACACCTTC.

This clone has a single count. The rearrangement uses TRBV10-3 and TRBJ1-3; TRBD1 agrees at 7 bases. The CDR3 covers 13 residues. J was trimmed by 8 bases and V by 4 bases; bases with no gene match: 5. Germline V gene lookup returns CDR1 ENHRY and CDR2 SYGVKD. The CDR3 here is CAISAGQFDTIYF. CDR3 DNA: TGTGCCATCAGTGCGGGACAGTTCGACACCATATATTTT.

The CDR3 nucleotides are TGTGCCAGCAGCCACCGGGACAGCGATTCACCCCTCCACTTT. This codes for CASSHRDSDSPLHF. V and J are TRBV5-4 and TRBJ1-6, with 7 bases aligning to TRBD1. Germline CDR1 and CDR2: SGHNT and YYREEE (reference sequence). The CDR3 contains 14 residues. Trimming took 4 bases from V and 8 from J; bases not matched to a gene: 6.

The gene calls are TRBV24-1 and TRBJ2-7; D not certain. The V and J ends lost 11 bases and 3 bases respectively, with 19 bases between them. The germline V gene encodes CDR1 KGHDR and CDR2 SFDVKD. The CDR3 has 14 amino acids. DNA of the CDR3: TGTGCCATCGCTTCACCGGGTCTGAACTACGAGCAGTACTTC. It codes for CAIASPGLNYEQYF.

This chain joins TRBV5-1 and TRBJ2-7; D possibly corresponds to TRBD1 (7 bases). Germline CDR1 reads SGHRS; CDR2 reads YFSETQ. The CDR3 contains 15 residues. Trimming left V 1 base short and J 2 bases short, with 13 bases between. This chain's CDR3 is CASSLIAGGTYEQYF. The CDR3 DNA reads TGCGCCAGCAGCTTGATTGCAGGGGGGACCTACGAGCAGTACTTC.

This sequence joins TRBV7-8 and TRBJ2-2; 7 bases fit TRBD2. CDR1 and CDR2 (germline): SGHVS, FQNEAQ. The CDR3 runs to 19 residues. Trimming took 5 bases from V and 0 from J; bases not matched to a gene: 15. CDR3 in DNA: TGTGCCAGCAGCCCCCTCGCTTGGGTTAGCGGGCCGAACACCGGGGAGCTGTTTTTT. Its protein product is CASSPLAWVSGPNTGELFF.